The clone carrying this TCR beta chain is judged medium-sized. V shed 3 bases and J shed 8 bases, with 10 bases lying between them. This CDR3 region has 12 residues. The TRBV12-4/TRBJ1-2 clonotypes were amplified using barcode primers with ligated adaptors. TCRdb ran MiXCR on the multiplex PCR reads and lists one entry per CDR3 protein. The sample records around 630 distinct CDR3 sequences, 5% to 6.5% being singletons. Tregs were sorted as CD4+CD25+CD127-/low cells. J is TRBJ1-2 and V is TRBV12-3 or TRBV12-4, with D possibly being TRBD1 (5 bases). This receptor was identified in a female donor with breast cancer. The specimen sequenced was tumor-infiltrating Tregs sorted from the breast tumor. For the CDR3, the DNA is TGTGCCAGCAGTTTTGCAGGGTTCGGCTACACCTTC. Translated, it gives CASSFAGFGYTF.